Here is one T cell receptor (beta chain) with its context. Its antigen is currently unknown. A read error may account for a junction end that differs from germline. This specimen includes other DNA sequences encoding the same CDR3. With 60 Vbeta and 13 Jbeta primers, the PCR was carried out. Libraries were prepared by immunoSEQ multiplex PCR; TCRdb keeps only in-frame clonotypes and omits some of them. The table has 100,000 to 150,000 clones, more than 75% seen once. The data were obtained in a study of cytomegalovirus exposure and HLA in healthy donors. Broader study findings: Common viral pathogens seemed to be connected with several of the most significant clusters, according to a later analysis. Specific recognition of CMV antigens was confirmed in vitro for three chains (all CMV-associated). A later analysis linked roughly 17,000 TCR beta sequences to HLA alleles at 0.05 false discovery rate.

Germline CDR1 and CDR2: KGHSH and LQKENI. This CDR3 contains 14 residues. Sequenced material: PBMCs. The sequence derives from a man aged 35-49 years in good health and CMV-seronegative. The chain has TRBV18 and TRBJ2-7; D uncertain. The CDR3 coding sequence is TGTGCCAGTTCACCGGGTCGATCACTATACGAGCAGTACTTC. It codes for CASSPGRSLYEQYF. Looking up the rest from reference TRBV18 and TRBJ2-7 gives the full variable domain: NAGVMQNPRHLVRRRGQEARLRCSPMKGHSHVYWYRQLPEEGLKFMVYLQKENIIDESGMPKERFSAEFPKEGPSILRIQQVVRGDSAAYFCASSPGRSLYEQYFGPGTRLTVT.